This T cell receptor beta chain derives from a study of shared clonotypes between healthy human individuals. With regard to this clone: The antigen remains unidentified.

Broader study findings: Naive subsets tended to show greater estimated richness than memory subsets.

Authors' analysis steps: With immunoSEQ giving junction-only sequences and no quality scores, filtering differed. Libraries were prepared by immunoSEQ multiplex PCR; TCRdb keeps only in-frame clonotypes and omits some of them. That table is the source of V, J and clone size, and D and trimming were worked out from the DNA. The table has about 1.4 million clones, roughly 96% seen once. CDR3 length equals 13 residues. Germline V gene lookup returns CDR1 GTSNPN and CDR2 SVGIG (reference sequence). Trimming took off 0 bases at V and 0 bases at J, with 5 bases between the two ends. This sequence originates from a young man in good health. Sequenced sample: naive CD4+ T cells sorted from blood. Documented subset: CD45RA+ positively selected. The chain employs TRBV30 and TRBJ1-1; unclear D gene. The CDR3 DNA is TGTGCCTGGAGTGTAGTTGTGAACACTGAAGCTTTCTTT. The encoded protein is CAWSVVVNTEAFF. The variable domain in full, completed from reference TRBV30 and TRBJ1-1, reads SQTIHQWPATLVQPVGSPLSLECTVEGTSNPNLYWYRQAAGRGLQLLFYSVGIGQISSEVPQNLSASRPQDRQFILSSKKLLLSDSGFYLCAWSVVVNTEAFFGQGTRLTVV.